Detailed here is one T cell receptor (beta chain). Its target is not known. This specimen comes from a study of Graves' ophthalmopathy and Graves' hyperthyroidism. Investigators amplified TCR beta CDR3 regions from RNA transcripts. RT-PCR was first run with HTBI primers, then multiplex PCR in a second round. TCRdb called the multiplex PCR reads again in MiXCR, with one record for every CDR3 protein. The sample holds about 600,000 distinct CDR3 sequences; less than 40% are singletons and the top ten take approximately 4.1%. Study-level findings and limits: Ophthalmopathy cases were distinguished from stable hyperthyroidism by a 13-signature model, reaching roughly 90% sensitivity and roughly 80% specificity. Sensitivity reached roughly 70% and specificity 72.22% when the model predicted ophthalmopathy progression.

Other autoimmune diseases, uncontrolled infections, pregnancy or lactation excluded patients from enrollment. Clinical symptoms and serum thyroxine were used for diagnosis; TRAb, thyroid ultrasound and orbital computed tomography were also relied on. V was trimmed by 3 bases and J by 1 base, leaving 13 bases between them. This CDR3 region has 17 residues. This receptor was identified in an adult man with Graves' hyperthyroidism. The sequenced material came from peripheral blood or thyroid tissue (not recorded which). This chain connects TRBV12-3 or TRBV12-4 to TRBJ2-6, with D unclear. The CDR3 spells CASSLGWAQSGANVLTF. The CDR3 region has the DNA TGTGCCAGCAGTTTGGGCTGGGCACAATCTGGGGCCAACGTCCTGACTTTC.